Shown below are 23 T cell receptor beta chains from a single sample sequenced in a study of blood T cell repertoires in COVID-19. Clones were sequenced by immunoSEQ multiplex PCR, and TCRdb holds only the in-frame ones, with some missing. The sample includes 250,000 to 300,000 clones, around 90% of them seen just once. Input material: peripheral blood. All receptors come from a woman aged 45-65 years with COVID-19, enrolled during active disease.

The chain recombines TRBV6-4 with TRBJ1-1; D uncertain. The CDR3 length is 13 residues. Trimming removed 0 bases at V and 3 bases at J, with 5 bases between. The germline CDR1 and CDR2 sequences are MRHNA and SNTAGT. Here the CDR3 DNA reads TGTGCCAGCAGTGACTCCAGGTACACTGAAGCTTTCTTT. Encoded protein: CASSDSRYTEAFF.

The chain joins TRBV3-1 (or the pseudogene TRBV3-2) to TRBJ2-1, with a weak D call TRBD2 (6 bases). Germline V gives CDR1 LGHDT, CDR2 YNNKEL (reference sequence). Between the trimmed V and J ends, which lost 3 bases and 7 bases, there was a span of 16 bases. This CDR3 is 15 amino acids long. CDR3 in amino acids: CASSQEGRTGNEQFF. CDR3 coding DNA: TGTGCCAGCAGCCAGGAGGGGCGAACGGGTAATGAGCAGTTCTTC.

The rearrangement joins TRBV2 to TRBJ1-3; D remains ambiguous. Germline CDR1 is SNHLY and CDR2 is FYNNEI. The CDR3 sequence is 13 residues long. V gave up 7 bases and J gave up 1 base, with 8 bases separating them. In DNA, the CDR3 is TGTGCCAGCACCACCACATCTGGAAACACCATATATTTT. It encodes CASTTTSGNTIYF.

The chain combines TRBV6-5 with TRBJ2-7, with D possibly matching TRBD2 (5 bases). The CDR3 loop spans 16 amino acids. V shed 0 bases and J shed 0 bases, with 12 bases lying between them. Germline CDR1 reads MNHEY; CDR2 reads SVGAGI. CDR3 loop: CASSYSVASSSYEQYF. In DNA form, the CDR3 reads TGTGCCAGCAGTTACTCCGTAGCGAGTAGCTCCTACGAGCAGTACTTC.

The chain is built from TRBV30 and TRBJ2-5, with TRBD1 identical over 7 bases. The CDR3 extends over 13 amino acids. Trimming cost V 5 bases and J 2 bases; bases outside gene matches: 5. Looked up from germline, CDR1 is GTSNPN and CDR2 is SVGIG (reference sequence). CDR3 residues: CAWDRETQETQYF. CDR3 DNA sequence: TGTGCCTGGGACAGGGAGACACAAGAGACCCAGTACTTC.

The rearrangement uses TRBV7-9 and TRBJ1-1; TRBD1 is a possible D gene (5 bases). The germline V gene encodes CDR1 SEHNR and CDR2 FQNEAQ (reference sequence). Trimming left V 5 bases short and J 7 bases short, with 17 bases between. The CDR3 is 14 residues long. The CDR3 spells CASSPTPGPREAFF. The CDR3 nucleotides are TGTGCCAGCAGCCCAACCCCAGGGCCCCGTGAAGCTTTCTTT.

This rearrangement joins TRBV19 to TRBJ1-2, with D possibly being TRBD1 (6 bases). This CDR3 has 16 amino acids. Germline CDR1 reads LNHDA; CDR2 reads SQIVND (reference sequence). The germline V and J ends were trimmed by 6 bases and 0 bases, with 17 bases remaining between them. Here the CDR3 reads CASSLRGGSANYGYTF. Written as DNA, the CDR3 is TGTGCCAGTAGCCTAAGGGGGGGCTCAGCTAACTATGGCTACACCTTC.

This clone was picked up a small number of times. The chain links TRBV30 to TRBJ2-1, with 16 bases aligning to TRBD2. The CDR3 spans 16 residues. Germline V CDR1 and CDR2: GTSNPN, SVGIG (reference sequence). The V segment lost 1 base and the J segment 5 bases; nucleotides outside the gene matches: 2. The CDR3 protein is CAWSAGLAGGNNEQFF. For the CDR3, the DNA is TGTGCCTGGAGTGCGGGACTAGCGGGAGGGAACAATGAGCAGTTCTTC.

The genes are TRBV6-1 and TRBJ2-1; the match to TRBD2 covers 16 bases. Germline values: CDR1 MNHNS, CDR2 SASEGT. CDR3 length: 19 residues. Germline trimming cut 3 bases from V and 1 base from J; bases unmatched to any gene: 6. The CDR3 spells CASSDPGLAGGLSYNEQFF. The CDR3, as DNA: TGTGCCAGCAGTGACCCGGGACTAGCGGGAGGGTTATCCTACAATGAGCAGTTCTTC.

This chain uses TRBV15 with TRBJ2-3, with 13 bases lining up with TRBD2. With V trimmed by 2 bases and J by 2 bases, 4 bases remained unmatched. Germline CDR1 is LNHNV and CDR2 is YYDKDF (reference sequence). The CDR3 loop spans 17 amino acids. This CDR3 reads CATSRQLAGGVTDTQYF. DNA of the CDR3: TGTGCCACCAGCAGACAACTAGCGGGAGGGGTCACAGATACGCAGTATTTT.

The chain carries TRBV11-2 and TRBJ1-1, with 10 bases aligning to TRBD1. V was clipped by 4 bases and J by 5 bases; unmatched bases: 7. In germline, CDR1 is SGHAT, CDR2 FQNNGV. The CDR3 has 15 amino acids. Written as DNA, the CDR3 is TGTGCCAGCAGCTCGTTAGGACAGGGGGAAACTGAAGCTTTCTTT. Translating gives CASSSLGQGETEAFF.

The chain couples TRBV5-6 to TRBJ1-2; 7 nucleotides match TRBD1. CDR1 is SGHDT, CDR2 YYEEEE, per germline. The CDR3 totals 14 residues. With 5 bases clipped from V and 2 bases from J, the junction kept 6 bases outside the gene matches. The CDR3 DNA is TGTGCCAGCAGTCATGGACAGGAGAACTATGGCTACACCTTC. Its translation: CASSHGQENYGYTF.

In its sample, this clone was seen once. This chain connects TRBV5-6 to TRBJ2-5; a possible D gene is TRBD2 (5 bases). Trimming left V 1 base short and J 5 bases short, with 12 bases between. Per the germline V gene, CDR1 is SGHDT and CDR2 is YYEEEE. CDR3 size: 14 residues. The CDR3 here is CASSLRGYGETQYF. CDR3 bases: TGTGCCAGCAGCTTGCGGGGTTACGGGGAGACCCAGTACTTC.

The rearrangement links TRBV7-2 to TRBJ2-7, with D tentatively TRBD1 (7 bases). V lost 2 bases to trimming and J lost 6 bases, with 17 bases between them. CDR1 and CDR2 from the germline V gene are SGHTA and FQGNSA. The CDR3 has 15 amino acids. The CDR3 region is CASSLSASGGREQYF. Here the CDR3 DNA reads TGTGCCAGCAGCTTATCGGCGTCAGGGGGGCGCGAGCAGTACTTC.

The rearrangement joins TRBV6-5 to TRBJ2-3; D is unresolved. Germline CDR1 reads MNHEY; CDR2 reads SVGAGI. Trimming removed 7 bases from V and 0 bases from J, with 5 bases in between. This CDR3 has 12 amino acids. CDR3 DNA sequence: TGTGCCAGCACCTATAGCACAGATACGCAGTATTTT. It codes for CASTYSTDTQYF.

The V and J genes are TRBV9 and TRBJ2-5, with 11 bases aligning to TRBD2. This CDR3 region has 15 residues. V gave up 5 bases and J gave up 0 bases; unmatched junction bases: 3. In germline, CDR1 is SGDLS, CDR2 YYNGEE. CDR3 amino acids: CASSAGLADQETQYF. CDR3 sequence (DNA): TGTGCCAGCAGTGCGGGACTAGCGGACCAAGAGACCCAGTACTTC.

The chain uses TRBV5-1 and TRBJ2-1; no definite D call. This CDR3 contains 12 residues. Germline V gene lookup returns CDR1 SGHRS and CDR2 YFSETQ. V shed 0 bases and J shed 7 bases, with 5 bases lying between them. CDR3 bases: TGCGCCAGCAGCTTGGTCTCTAATGAGCAGTTCTTC. This encodes CASSLVSNEQFF.

This rearrangement joins TRBV7-2 to TRBJ2-5; 11 bases are a match to TRBD2. Per germline, CDR1 SGHTA and CDR2 FQGNSA. The trim removed 3 bases at V and 3 bases at J, leaving 12 bases unmatched. This CDR3 region has 18 residues. Here the CDR3 reads CASSFHSGRATVEETQYF. CDR3 sequence (DNA): TGTGCCAGCAGCTTTCATAGCGGGAGGGCAACAGTGGAAGAGACCCAGTACTTC.

J is TRBJ2-7 and V is TRBV6-5; 12 positions match TRBD2. Germline V gene lookup returns CDR1 MNHEY and CDR2 SVGAGI. CDR3 size: 15 residues. V lost 2 bases and J lost 6; bases outside the gene matches: 5. The CDR3 loop reads CASSYTSGGLREQYF. The DNA of the CDR3 is TGTGCCAGCAGTTACACTAGCGGGGGGCTCCGCGAGCAGTACTTC.

The V call is TRBV4-1, the J call TRBJ1-6; 9 positions match TRBD1. CDR3 size: 15 residues. Germline CDR1 is MGHRA and CDR2 is YSYEKL. V gave up 5 bases and J gave up 6 bases; unmatched junction bases: 5. The CDR3 reads CASSSMGQGNSPLHF. The CDR3 nucleotides read TGCGCCAGCAGCTCGATGGGACAGGGTAATTCACCCCTCCACTTT.

The CDR3 spells CASRNQGANYGYTF. The CDR3 DNA sequence: TGTGCCAGTAGAAACCAGGGGGCTAACTATGGCTACACCTTC. The chain carries TRBV19 and TRBJ1-2; 7 bases line up with TRBD1. The CDR3 contains 14 residues. V lost 6 bases, J lost 0 bases, and 4 bases stayed unmatched. The germline V gene encodes CDR1 LNHDA and CDR2 SQIVND (reference sequence).

The rearrangement links TRBV7-3 to TRBJ2-3; D remains ambiguous. Germline values: CDR1 SGHTA, CDR2 FQGTGA. CDR3 length equals 12 residues. Trimming left V 2 bases short and J 6 bases short, with 6 bases between. CDR3 nucleotide sequence: TGTGCCAGCAGCTTACAAGCGGATACGCAGTATTTT. Translated, it gives CASSLQADTQYF.

The CDR3 DNA follows: TGTGCCAGCAGTACGTGGGCGCTGGGCCCTGGAAACACCATATATTTT. Amino acid sequence: CASSTWALGPGNTIYF. V is TRBV2 and J is TRBJ1-3; D call uncertain. Trimming removed 5 bases at V and 2 bases at J, with 16 bases between. The CDR3 consists of 16 residues. Germline-derived CDR1 and CDR2 are SNHLY and FYNNEI.